The source of this TCR beta chain is a study of blood T cells in healthy people across ages. The V gene's germline CDR1 is SGHTA and CDR2 FQGNSA. V was pared by 6 bases and J by 3 bases, with 15 bases between. This CDR3 contains 14 residues. The second PCR ran roughly 7 to 12 cycles with a sample-barcoded 5' primer and J-beta primers. TCRdb recomputed calls from the 5' RACE reads with MiXCR, one row per CDR3 protein. The sample lists just over 800,000 distinct CDR3 sequences; roughly 60% were seen once. This clonotype was counted between two and nine times. The TCR sequence derives from a young man in good health. The sample comprised blood. The rearrangement joins TRBV7-2 to TRBJ2-7; D is undetermined. The CDR3 protein is CASSSITVGYEQYF. CDR3 bases: TGTGCCAGCAGTTCAATAACGGTCGGCTACGAGCAGTACTTC.